This T cell receptor (beta chain) was identified in a study of Tregs in tolerant kidney transplant recipients. As for the study in general: CD4+CD25+CD127- cells came from approximately 3-day belatacept mixed lymphocyte reactions, some with roughly 5-day graft donor restimulation. Sorting used antibodies to exclude donor cells. The study's findings and limits: Findings come from small patient numbers and require larger validation. Expanding Tregs on activated donor B cells appeared to best identify donor-specific TCRbeta clones.

TCRdb's table, derived via immunoSEQ multiplex PCR, lists solely in-frame clones and lacks some. The sample has approximately 30,000 clones, 82% seen once. V lost 9 bases and J 2 bases, leaving 14 bases between the germline ends. Per germline, CDR1 MNHEY and CDR2 SVGAGI. The CDR3 extends over 13 amino acids. This clone was seen a single time. The antigen is undetermined. The genes are TRBV6-5 and TRBJ2-7; possibly TRBD1 or TRBD2 for D (5 bases each). The TCR sequence derives from a human donor in good health. Specimen: Tregs from blood cultured with allogeneic cells. The CDR3 spells CASSGTGPYEQYF. The CDR3, as DNA: TGTGCCAGTTCCGGGACGGGCCCCTACGAGCAGTACTTC.